This TCR beta chain was captured in a study of cytomegalovirus exposure and HLA in healthy donors. Study-level findings and limits: Most of the CMV-associated TCR beta chains (in a later analysis) appeared to be HLA-restricted. The study dropped some indistinguishable V segments, TRBV6-2 and TRBV6-3 among them.

PCR involved 60 Vbeta and 13 Jbeta primers. Some clones are missing from TCRdb's copy, which holds only in-frame ones; the method was immunoSEQ multiplex PCR. There are some 77,000 clones in the sample; 70% to 85% occur only once, and approximately 2.4% lies in the top ten. V lost 4 bases, J lost 2 bases, and 12 bases lay in between. Germline V gene sequence: CDR1 SGHDN, CDR2 FVKESK. The CDR3 has 14 residues. Remarks on this clone: Its target is unknown.

The clonotype originates from a man aged 25-45 years in good health and CMV-seronegative. The chain couples TRBV14 to TRBJ2-7, with D possibly being TRBD1 (5 bases). The sample comprised PBMCs. The CDR3 DNA follows: TGTGCCAGCAGCCCCAGGACATTACCCTACGAGCAGTACTTC. It is translated as CASSPRTLPYEQYF.